This T cell receptor beta chain emerged from a study of blood T cell repertoires in COVID-19. In the authors' methods: Estimates of nucleated cell counts were drawn from the amplification of reference gene primers. Repertoires were generated with immunoSEQ multiplex PCR, while TCRdb's copy carries only in-frame clones and drops some. Clone size and the V and J calls come from that table; the DNA yielded D and trimming. The sample has approximately 290,000 clones; approximately 86% are singletons. The CDR3 sequence is 17 residues long. Trimming took 6 bases from V and 1 from J, leaving 21 bases between them. Germline loops: CDR1 MNHEY, CDR2 SVGEGT.

This rearrangement joins TRBV6-2 or TRBV6-3 to TRBJ1-1; D is unresolved. Specimen: peripheral blood. The sequence came from a human donor with COVID-19, enrolled during active disease. The donor label of this sample is uncertain. The CDR3 spells CASSPSVGTAPNTEAFF. In DNA form, the CDR3 reads TGTGCCAGCAGCCCCTCGGTGGGCACAGCCCCGAACACTGAAGCTTTCTTT.